A selection of T cell receptor beta chains follows, all from one sample in a study of blood T cells in healthy people across ages. TCRdb reanalysed the 5' RACE reads using MiXCR and keeps one entry per CDR3 protein. The profile shows 600,000 to 850,000 distinct CDR3 sequences, approximately 39% of them singletons. The source material was blood. These receptors came from a woman aged 60-75 years in good health. CDR3s include the opening cysteine and the closing phenylalanine or tryptophan. The D gene is left open where the match is weak. Clone sizes are given selectively: once, few, many, or a class where the clone is expanded.

V: TRBV6-6; size: .; J: TRBJ2-2; D: .; DNA: TGTGCCAGCAGTTTTGCTTCCGGGGAGCTGTTTTTT; CDR3: CASSFASGELFF
V: TRBV12-3/TRBV12-4; size: once; J: TRBJ2-5; D: .; DNA: TGTGCCAGCAGCCAAGAACCAGGGCCCCAGTACTTC; CDR3: CASSQEPGPQYF
V: TRBV5-1; size: .; J: TRBJ2-1; D: TRBD2; DNA: TGCGCCAGCAGCTTGGGCGGGAGTAGTTTCAATGAGCAGTTCTTC; CDR3: CASSLGGSSFNEQFF
V: TRBV11-2; size: .; J: TRBJ1-2; D: TRBD1; DNA: TGTGCCAGCAGCGGGACAGGGGGCGTCGGTGGCTACACCTTC; CDR3: CASSGTGGVGGYTF
V: TRBV12-3/TRBV12-4; size: .; J: TRBJ2-4; D: TRBD1; DNA: TGTGCCAGCAGGGACAGGGGGCTAACCAAAAACATTCAGTACTTC; CDR3: CASRDRGLTKNIQYF
V: TRBV14; size: few; J: TRBJ2-5; D: .; DNA: TGTGCCAGCAGCCAAGATCCGACCCAAGAGACCCAGTACTTC; CDR3: CASSQDPTQETQYF
V: TRBV5-1; size: few; J: TRBJ2-6; D: .; DNA: TGCGCCAGCAGCTTGGCACAGATGGCCGGGGCCAACGTCCTGACTTTC; CDR3: CASSLAQMAGANVLTF
V: TRBV20-1; size: .; J: TRBJ1-1; D: .; DNA: TGTAGTGCTAGAGATGACCGGGCCGGCACTGAAGCTTTCTTT; CDR3: CSARDDRAGTEAFF
V: TRBV4-2; size: .; J: TRBJ2-1; D: TRBD2; DNA: TGTGCCAGCAGCGGATCCGGGACTAGCGGGAGGGGCTACAATGAGCAGTTCTTC; CDR3: CASSGSGTSGRGYNEQFF
V: TRBV12-3/TRBV12-4; size: .; J: TRBJ2-3; D: .; DNA: TGTGCCAGCAGCCTAGGGGGTAGCGGCCCTAGCACAGATACGCAGTATTTT; CDR3: CASSLGGSGPSTDTQYF
V: TRBV7-2; size: few; J: TRBJ2-1; D: .; DNA: TGTGCCAGCAGCTTAGGCCCAAGTGGTGAGCAGTTCTTC; CDR3: CASSLGPSGEQFF
V: TRBV4-1; size: .; J: TRBJ1-1; D: .; DNA: TGCGCCAGCAGCCAAGATCGGGGCAGAGAAGCTTTCTTT; CDR3: CASSQDRGREAFF
V: TRBV5-6; size: .; J: TRBJ2-7; D: TRBD2; DNA: TGTGCCAGCAGCTTGGGTCCGGGAGGGACCTACGAGCAGTACTTC; CDR3: CASSLGPGGTYEQYF
V: TRBV5-6; size: .; J: TRBJ1-4; D: .; DNA: TGTGCCAGCAGGGCCGGGACGGCCTCTGAAAAACTGTTTTTT; CDR3: CASRAGTASEKLFF
V: TRBV11-2; size: .; J: TRBJ1-1; D: .; DNA: TGTGCCAGCAGCGCCCCCGGGACCAAATCGTCTGAAGCTTTCTTT; CDR3: CASSAPGTKSSEAFF
V: TRBV20-1; size: .; J: TRBJ2-7; D: .; DNA: TGCAGTGCTAGAGATCTTAGGAACGAGCAGTACTTC; CDR3: CSARDLRNEQYF
V: TRBV6-6; size: .; J: TRBJ1-6; D: .; DNA: TGTGCCTGCAGTTACCAAGGAGCCTCGGGATCACCCCTCCACTTT; CDR3: CACSYQGASGSPLHF
V: TRBV20-1; size: .; J: TRBJ2-1; D: .; DNA: TGCAGTGCTGAGAAAGCGGCCTCCTACAATGAGCAGTTCTTC; CDR3: CSAEKAASYNEQFF
V: TRBV29-1; size: .; J: TRBJ2-7; D: TRBD2; DNA: TGCAGCGTTGAAGGACTAGCGGGAGAAGCTCTGTACTTC; CDR3: CSVEGLAGEALYF
V: TRBV3-1; size: .; J: TRBJ1-6; D: TRBD1; DNA: TGTGCCAGCAGCCCCAAACAGGGGGCTTCACCCCTCCACTTT; CDR3: CASSPKQGASPLHF
V: TRBV3-1; size: .; J: TRBJ1-2; D: .; DNA: TGTGCCAGCAGGCAGCCGGGCTATGGCTACACCTTC; CDR3: CASRQPGYGYTF
V: TRBV29-1; size: few; J: TRBJ2-2; D: .; DNA: TGCAGCGCCGGTAGGGGGACGAACACCGGGGAGCTGTTTTTT; CDR3: CSAGRGTNTGELFF
V: TRBV27; size: few; J: TRBJ2-1; D: TRBD2; DNA: TGTGCCAGCAGTATGTCTAGCGGGGGGTACAATGAGCAGTTCTTC; CDR3: CASSMSSGGYNEQFF
V: TRBV30; size: few; J: TRBJ1-2; D: .; DNA: TGTGCCTGGAGTGTAGGCGGACCGGGCAGCGGTGGCTACACCTTC; CDR3: CAWSVGGPGSGGYTF
V: TRBV20-1; size: many; J: TRBJ2-1; D: TRBD2; DNA: TGCAGTGCTGCTCCGACTAGCGGGTCCTACAATGAGCAGTTCTTC; CDR3: CSAAPTSGSYNEQFF
V: TRBV6-1; size: few; J: TRBJ2-5; D: TRBD1; DNA: TGTGCCAGCAGTACAGGGGGAGTCCAAGAGACCCAGTACTTC; CDR3: CASSTGGVQETQYF
V: TRBV6-5; size: .; J: TRBJ1-2; D: .; DNA: TGTGCCAGCAGTTACTTTCGGGGTGCCTATGGCTACACCTTC; CDR3: CASSYFRGAYGYTF
V: TRBV20-1; size: .; J: TRBJ2-1; D: TRBD2; DNA: TGCAGTGCTAGGGGGACCGGGACTAGCGCTTACAATGAGCAGTTCTTC; CDR3: CSARGTGTSAYNEQFF
V: TRBV29-1; size: few; J: TRBJ1-1; D: .; DNA: TGCAGCGTTGAAGACAGGACGTCGTTTGAGGTGGTCGCTGAAGCTTTCTTT; CDR3: CSVEDRTSFEVVAEAFF
V: TRBV12-3/TRBV12-4; size: few; J: TRBJ2-1; D: TRBD2; DNA: TGTGCCAGCAGTTTTACTAGCGGGGGGCGTGAGCAGTTCTTC; CDR3: CASSFTSGGREQFF
V: TRBV2; size: .; J: TRBJ2-3; D: TRBD2; DNA: TGTGCCAGCAGAACCAGCGGGGCGAGCACAGATACGCAGTATTTT; CDR3: CASRTSGASTDTQYF
V: TRBV12-3/TRBV12-4; size: .; J: TRBJ1-2; D: .; DNA: TGTGCCAGCAGTGTTGAGACCGGTGGGTATGGCTACACCTTC; CDR3: CASSVETGGYGYTF
V: TRBV5-1; size: .; J: TRBJ2-3; D: .; DNA: TGCGCCAGCACCACGATGGGGGAAGCAGATACGCAGTATTTT; CDR3: CASTTMGEADTQYF
V: TRBV6-5; size: few; J: TRBJ2-7; D: TRBD1; DNA: TGTGCCAGCAGTTACTCGGGCAGGGGGTGGATAAACGAGCAGTACTTC; CDR3: CASSYSGRGWINEQYF
V: TRBV12-3/TRBV12-4; size: .; J: TRBJ2-7; D: .; DNA: TGTGCCGGCAGCGCAAGGGGTATGGGCTTTTACGAGCAGTACTTC; CDR3: CAGSARGMGFYEQYF
V: TRBV29-1; size: .; J: TRBJ2-1; D: TRBD2; DNA: TGCAGCGTTGCCAGGAGCCAGCGGGAGGGCCCTAGGTTCTTC; CDR3: CSVARSQREGPRFF
V: TRBV7-9; size: few; J: TRBJ2-3; D: .; DNA: TGTGCCAGCAGCTCCCCGGGGGTAGTAACAGATACGCAGTATTTT; CDR3: CASSSPGVVTDTQYF
V: TRBV6-5; size: few; J: TRBJ2-3; D: .; DNA: TGTGCCAGCAGTTACTATAGACCAGGACTGACGGATACGCAGTATTTT; CDR3: CASSYYRPGLTDTQYF
V: TRBV7-2; size: many; J: TRBJ2-3; D: .; DNA: TGTGCCAGCAGCCCCTTATCGGGACTCCGCACAGATACGCAGTATTTT; CDR3: CASSPLSGLRTDTQYF
V: TRBV5-1; size: .; J: TRBJ2-5; D: TRBD1; DNA: TGCGCCAGCAGCCGACAGGGGGAGAACTACGAGCAGTGCTTC; CDR3: CASSRQGENYEQCF
V: TRBV7-3; size: many; J: TRBJ2-7; D: TRBD2; DNA: TGTGCCAGCAGCTTCGGACTAGCCTACGAGCAGTACTTC; CDR3: CASSFGLAYEQYF